The clone carrying this TCR beta chain was observed a handful of times. Its antigen remains unknown. PCR amplification relied on 60 Vbeta primers (plus 13 Jbeta primers). The method was immunoSEQ multiplex PCR; TCRdb's version includes in-frame clones alone and lacks a portion of them. The repertoire holds roughly 140,000 clones, approximately 68% seen once, with 4% to 5.5% in the top ten. This sample was taken from a study of cytomegalovirus exposure and HLA in healthy donors. The junction had 11 bases not matched to a gene; V was cut back by 3 bases and J by 7 bases. The V gene's germline CDR1 is GTSNPN and CDR2 SVGIG (reference sequence). This CDR3 comprises 14 residues. Study-level findings and limits: The authors enumerated over 150 TCR beta chains as linked to cytomegalovirus. As a later analysis revealed, most CMV-associated TCR beta chains appeared HLA-restricted. In vitro, three CMV-associated chains proved specific for CMV antigens.

The sequenced material came from PBMCs. This clonotype was sampled from a man in his 60s in good health and CMV-seronegative. This chain uses TRBV30 with TRBJ2-7; 8 bases map to TRBD2. Here the CDR3 reads CAWSTGGGSGEQYF. Written as DNA, the CDR3 is TGTGCCTGGAGCACCGGGGGGGGTTCAGGAGAGCAGTACTTC.